Listed below are T cell receptor beta chains from one sample, sequenced in a study of blood T cell repertoires in COVID-19. The table came from immunoSEQ multiplex PCR; TCRdb's copy has only in-frame clones and leaves some out. The sample lists approximately 240,000 clones; roughly 88% were seen once. The sequenced sample consisted of peripheral blood. The receptors stem from a woman aged 40 to 49 who had recovered from COVID-19. Each CDR3 is given with its conserved first and last residue. The D gene is left open where the match is weak. Size is omitted from some rows. Given values are once, few, many or a class for expanded clones.

V	length	size	D	J	DNA	CDR3
TRBV7-9	18	-	-	TRBJ1-4	TGTGCCAGCAGCCCTTATACGTCATGGCGGGGGCGAGATGAAAAACTGTTTTTT	CASSPYTSWRGRDEKLFF
TRBV12-5	11	-	-	TRBJ1-5	TGTGCTAGTGGTCCAAATCAGCCCCAGCATTTT	CASGPNQPQHF
TRBV28	13	-	-	TRBJ2-1	TGTGCCAGCAGTCCCTCGGTCTACAATGAGCAGTTCTTC	CASSPSVYNEQFF
TRBV19	16	-	-	TRBJ2-7	TGTGCCAGTAGTATAGGTACAGCCCGCATCTCCTACGAGCAGTACTTC	CASSIGTARISYEQYF
TRBV5-5	16	once	TRBD1	TRBJ2-7	TGTGCCAGCAGCAGAGCACAGGGGGCCCTTGCCTACGAGCAGTACTTC	CASSRAQGALAYEQYF
TRBV6-2/TRBV6-3	15	-	TRBD2	TRBJ2-7	TGTGCCAGCAGTACTGCCGGGGGGAGCTCCTACGAGCAGTACTTC	CASSTAGGSSYEQYF
TRBV18	14	-	TRBD1	TRBJ1-6	TGTGCCAGCTCACCCGACAGGGTTCGGTCACCCCTCCACTTT	CASSPDRVRSPLHF
TRBV2	13	-	-	TRBJ2-1	TGTGCCAGCAAAGACTGGACCTACAATGAGCAGTTCTTC	CASKDWTYNEQFF
TRBV29-1	14	once	TRBD1	TRBJ1-1	TGCAGCGTAGGCGACAGGGGTCCCAACACTGAAGCTTTCTTT	CSVGDRGPNTEAFF
TRBV18	14	-	-	TRBJ1-6	TGTGCCAGCGCCACGGGGGAAGGAACTCCACCCCTCCACTTT	CASATGEGTPPLHF
TRBV18	15	-	TRBD1	TRBJ1-5	TGTGCCAGCTCACCGGGGACAGCAGCCAATCAGCCCCAGCATTTT	CASSPGTAANQPQHF
TRBV18	16	-	TRBD1	TRBJ1-2	TGTGCCAGCTCTCCCCCACAGGGGGCGCCCAACTATGGCTACACCTTC	CASSPPQGAPNYGYTF
TRBV5-1	15	-	-	TRBJ1-1	TGCGCCAGCAGCTTGGTATCAGGGGTCAACACTGAAGCTTTCTTT	CASSLVSGVNTEAFF
TRBV11-3	17	-	TRBD1	TRBJ1-5	TGTGCCAGACCGACAACAGGGGAGAGTGGTAGCAATCAGCCCCAGCATTTT	CARPTTGESGSNQPQHF
TRBV19	17	-	TRBD1	TRBJ1-5	TGTGCCAGTAGTACTACAATAGGACAGGGGGATTTGCAGCCCCAGCATTTT	CASSTTIGQGDLQPQHF
TRBV7-9	15	-	TRBD1	TRBJ2-1	TGTGCCAGCAGCTTAGCAGACAGGGGCATGTATGAGCAGTTCTTC	CASSLADRGMYEQFF
TRBV7-9	13	-	-	TRBJ2-5	TGTGCCAGCGCGCTAATGGAGAAAGAGACCCAGTACTTC	CASALMEKETQYF
TRBV30	13	once	TRBD1	TRBJ1-2	TGTGCCTGGAGCAGGGGGGTTAACTATGGCTACACCTTC	CAWSRGVNYGYTF
TRBV9	15	-	-	TRBJ2-7	TGTGCCAGCAGCGTAGATCCCTACCTCTCCTACGAGCAGTACTTC	CASSVDPYLSYEQYF
TRBV7-9	14	medium-sized	TRBD1	TRBJ1-2	TGTGCCAGCAGCTTAACCGGGACAGGGGTCGGCTACACCTTC	CASSLTGTGVGYTF
TRBV6-6	14	-	-	TRBJ2-7	TGTGCCAGCAGTGTACAGGGTACCCTATACGAGCAGTACTTC	CASSVQGTLYEQYF
TRBV5-1	14	few	-	TRBJ2-7	TGCGCCAGCAGCTTGGTAGGGGGTCGGTACGAGCAGTACTTC	CASSLVGGRYEQYF
TRBV19	14	once	TRBD1	TRBJ1-6	TGTGCCAGTAACAACGGACAGGCAAATTCACCCCTCCACTTT	CASNNGQANSPLHF
TRBV25-1	17	-	TRBD2	TRBJ2-5	TGTGCCAGCAGCCCTCCCCCCTTAGCGGGGGTTCAAGAGACCCAGTACTTC	CASSPPPLAGVQETQYF
TRBV5-6	17	-	TRBD1	TRBJ2-7	TGTGCCAGCAGAAAGGTCTCATTTCGGGACAGGGTACACGAGCAGTACTTC	CASRKVSFRDRVHEQYF
TRBV20-1	11	-	-	TRBJ1-2	TGCAGTGCGAGGCGGGACTATGGCTACACCTTC	CSARRDYGYTF
TRBV28	14	-	TRBD1	TRBJ1-6	TGTGCCAGCAGTGCCGGGACAGGGGATTCACCCCTCCACTTT	CASSAGTGDSPLHF
TRBV9	13	-	-	TRBJ2-2	TGTGCCAGCAGCGCAGACACCTCCGGGGAGCTGTTTTTT	CASSADTSGELFF
TRBV19	14	-	-	TRBJ1-5	TGTGCCAGTAGTGTGGACAGAAGCAATCAGCCCCAGCATTTT	CASSVDRSNQPQHF
TRBV7-8	16	-	TRBD1	TRBJ1-2	TGTGCCAGCAGCGAGGACAGGGGGCAGCCTCTCTATGGCTACACCTTC	CASSEDRGQPLYGYTF
TRBV30	13	once	-	TRBJ1-2	TGTGCCTGGAGGGCACAACAGACCTATGGCTACACCTTC	CAWRAQQTYGYTF
TRBV18	16	-	-	TRBJ1-6	TGTGCCAGCTCGCAAAGGGGTGATCTAAGGAATTCACCCCTCCACTTT	CASSQRGDLRNSPLHF
TRBV10-3	14	-	-	TRBJ1-1	TGTGCCATCAGTGAGAAGGAGGAGAACACTGAAGCTTTCTTT	CAISEKEENTEAFF
TRBV12-3/TRBV12-4	13	-	-	TRBJ2-7	TGTGCCAGCGGGGAGGAGACACCATTCGAGCAGTACTTC	CASGEETPFEQYF
TRBV7-2	14	-	-	TRBJ2-2	TGTGCCAGCAGCGCGGGCAAAAACACCGGGGAGCTGTTTTTT	CASSAGKNTGELFF
TRBV9	19	once	TRBD1	TRBJ2-2	TGTGCCAGCAGCGCTAACTCCCGGGACAGGGTTACCAACACCGGGGAGCTGTTTTTT	CASSANSRDRVTNTGELFF
TRBV5-5	12	many	-	TRBJ1-1	TGTGCCAGCAGTTTCGACACCTCCAGCGCTTTCTTT	CASSFDTSSAFF
TRBV4-2	16	-	TRBD1	TRBJ2-1	TGTGCCAGCAGCCAATATAAGACAGGGTCCTACAATGAGCAGTTCTTC	CASSQYKTGSYNEQFF
TRBV2	15	few	-	TRBJ2-3	TGTGCCAGCAGTGAAGCGTTTATTAACACAGATACGCAGTATTTT	CASSEAFINTDTQYF
TRBV19	14	few	TRBD1	TRBJ1-2	TGTGCCAGTAGTGTAACCAGGGGGCTATATGGCTACACCTTC	CASSVTRGLYGYTF
TRBV6-1	14	-	-	TRBJ1-4	TGTGCCAGCACCATGACAGCAACTAATGAAAAACTGTTTTTT	CASTMTATNEKLFF
TRBV6-5	13	-	TRBD1	TRBJ2-5	TGTGCCAGCAGCGAGGACAGGGGAGAGACCCAGTACTTC	CASSEDRGETQYF